Below, 10 T cell receptor beta chains from the same sample are listed, as sequenced in a study of T cell repertoires in cytomegalovirus infection. TCRdb used MiXCR to reprocess the reads, holding one entry per CDR3 protein. This table holds about 680,000 distinct CDR3 sequences, less than 25% found once. Sequenced sample: CD8+ T cells from PBMCs. These receptors originate from a human donor in good health (CMV status not recorded). Some clones in this sample may be carry-over from other donors' samples.

This clonotype has only a few counts. DNA for the CDR3: TGTGCCAGCAGTGTGGCGAGCTATGGCTACACCTTC. Protein product: CASSVASYGYTF. This chain joins TRBV9 and TRBJ1-2; D is unclear. V was trimmed by 5 bases and J by 4 bases, leaving 9 bases between them. The germline V gene has CDR1 SGDLS and CDR2 YYNGEE. CDR3 length: 12 amino acids.

This chain uses TRBV7-4 with TRBJ1-2; 7 nucleotides line up with TRBD1. The CDR3 covers 13 residues. V shed 5 bases, J shed 8 bases, and the junction held 8 bases outside the gene matches. Germline CDR1 is SGHVT and CDR2 is SQSDAQ. CDR3 sequence: CASSLGQSMGYTF. The CDR3 bases are TGTGCCAGCAGCCTGGGACAGTCTATGGGCTACACCTTC.

The chain has TRBV14 and TRBJ2-7; tentative D call: TRBD2 (5 bases). The CDR3 covers 13 residues. V lost 4 bases, J lost 3 bases, and 10 bases lay in between. Germline CDR1 SGHDN, CDR2 FVKESK. The CDR3 here is CASSLDGDYEQYV. DNA for the CDR3: TGTGCCAGCAGCCTAGACGGGGACTACGAGCAGTACGTC.

This clonotype was seen at least ten times. The chain is built from TRBV7-9 and TRBJ2-1; 8 nucleotides agree with TRBD2. After removal of 6 bases from V and 0 bases from J, the junction contained 4 bases not matched to a gene. The CDR3 is 15 residues long. The V gene's germline CDR1 is SEHNR and CDR2 FQNEAQ (reference sequence). For the CDR3, the DNA is TGTGCCAGCAGGAGCGGGGGCAGCTCCTACAATGAGCAGTTCTTC. Translated, it gives CASRSGGSSYNEQFF.

This clonotype was recorded a few times. The chain recombines TRBV6-5 with TRBJ2-2; D call uncertain. The CDR3 totals 16 residues. Germline CDR1 MNHEY, CDR2 SVGAGI. Trimming removed 6 bases at V and 3 bases at J, with 17 bases between. CDR3 DNA sequence: TGTGCCAGCAGCCCCAACCCAGGAACATACACCGGGGAGCTGTTTTTT. It translates to CASSPNPGTYTGELFF.

Many counts were recorded for this clonotype. The chain joins TRBV7-9 to TRBJ1-1; D not certain. V lost 2 bases, J lost 7 bases, and 5 bases lay in between. The CDR3 extends over 11 amino acids. The germline gives CDR1 SEHNR, CDR2 FQNEAQ (reference sequence). The DNA of the CDR3 is TGTGCCAGCAGCTTAAACGGTGAAGCTTTCTTT. Translated, it gives CASSLNGEAFF.

As regards this clonotype: This is likely a read error, given that the CDR3 carries no conserved phenylalanine or tryptophan at its end. J is TRBJ1-1 and V is TRBV4-1, with 8 bases identical to TRBD1. Looked up from germline, CDR1 is MGHRA and CDR2 is YSYEKL. The CDR3 is made up of 14 amino acids. With 11 bases clipped from V and 8 bases from J, the junction kept 16 bases outside the gene matches. This CDR3 is CASGPGTGLLEAFS. CDR3 nucleotide sequence: TGCGCCTCTGGGCCAGGGACAGGTCTTTTAGAAGCTTTCTCT.

The V and J genes are TRBV6-2 or TRBV6-3 and TRBJ2-1; 8 nucleotides line up with TRBD1. There are 17 residues in the CDR3. J lost 5 bases, V lost 2 bases, and 11 bases had no gene match. CDR1 is MNHEY and CDR2 is SVGEGT in the germline V gene. The CDR3 here is CASSYPRRQGAHNEQFF. The CDR3 bases are TGTGCCAGCAGTTACCCTCGGCGGCAGGGGGCTCACAATGAGCAGTTCTTC.

J is TRBJ1-1 and V is TRBV6-4, with D possibly matching TRBD1 (6 bases). CDR3 length: 13 amino acids. CDR1 is MRHNA and CDR2 is SNTAGT in the germline V gene. The ends were cut back, 5 bases at V and 11 bases at J, with 18 bases in the middle. DNA for the CDR3: TGTGCCAGCAGTCCCTCGACAGGCCTAGACGCTTTCTTT. This codes for CASSPSTGLDAFF.

This clonotype has ten or more counts. The V gene is TRBV28, the J gene TRBJ2-4; TRBD1 is a possible D gene (6 bases). The length of the CDR3 is 17 residues. The germline V gene encodes CDR1 MDHEN and CDR2 SYDVKM. Trimming cost V 5 bases and J 9 bases, with 26 bases left between them. CDR3 sequence: CASSPEPDRSLGGIQYF. For the CDR3, the DNA is TGTGCCAGCAGTCCCGAGCCCGACAGGTCCCTTGGGGGCATTCAGTACTTC.